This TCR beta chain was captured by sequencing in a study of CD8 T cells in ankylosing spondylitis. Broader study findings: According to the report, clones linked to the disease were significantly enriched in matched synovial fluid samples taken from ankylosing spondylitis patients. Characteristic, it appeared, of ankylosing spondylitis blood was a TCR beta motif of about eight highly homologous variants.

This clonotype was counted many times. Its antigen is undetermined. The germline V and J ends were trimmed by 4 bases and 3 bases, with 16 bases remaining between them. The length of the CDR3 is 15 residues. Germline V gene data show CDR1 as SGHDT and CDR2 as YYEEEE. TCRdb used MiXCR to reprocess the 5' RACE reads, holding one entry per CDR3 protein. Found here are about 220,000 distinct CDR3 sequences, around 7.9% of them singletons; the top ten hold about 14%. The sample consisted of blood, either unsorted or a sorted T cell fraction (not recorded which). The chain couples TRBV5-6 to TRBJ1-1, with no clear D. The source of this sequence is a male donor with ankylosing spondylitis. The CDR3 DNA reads TGTGCCAGCAGCCAATCCACCGGAATGGACACTGAAGCTTTCTTT. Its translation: CASSQSTGMDTEAFF.